The present T cell receptor (beta chain) was sequenced within a study of early T cells in non-severe SARS-CoV-2 infection. Study at large: Whole-blood bulk RNA, unsorted, was sequenced, and chains were unpaired.

The protocol attached unique molecular identifiers to individual cDNA molecules. TCRdb reanalysed the 5' RACE reads using MiXCR and keeps one entry per CDR3 protein. In the table there are 50,000 or so distinct CDR3 sequences, roughly an eighth of which are singletons. The sample holds a few counts of this clonotype. No antigen is known for it. Germline CDR1 SGDLS, CDR2 YYNGEE. This CDR3 has 15 amino acids. V was pared by 4 bases and J by 9 bases, with 12 bases of the junction left unmatched. Study results and limitations: In VDJdb matching, anti-spike CD8 responses were favored while private and CD4 specificities went missing.

Specimen: whole blood. The TCR comes from an adult who was a healthcare worker with PCR-confirmed SARS-CoV-2 infection or an uninfected control (not recorded which). The genes are TRBV9 and TRBJ2-1; TRBD2 matches at 8 bases. CDR3 amino acids: CASSPPQREFIEQFF. CDR3 bases: TGTGCCAGCAGCCCCCCTCAGCGGGAGTTTATTGAGCAGTTCTTC.